This TCR beta chain was observed in a study of cytomegalovirus exposure and HLA in healthy donors. This PCR relied on a set of 60 Vbeta primers and 13 Jbeta primers. Generated by immunoSEQ multiplex PCR, the TCRdb table keeps only in-frame clones and is missing some. Its table records some 42,000 clones. The CDR3 runs 15 residues. CDR1 is MNHEY, CDR2 SVGAGI, per germline. The V and J ends lost 5 bases and 6 bases, in that order; junction bases with no gene match: 7. This sequence originates from a man younger than 40 in good health and CMV-seronegative. The sequenced material came from PBMCs. The chain has TRBV6-5 and TRBJ2-2, with 9 bases fitting TRBD1. The CDR3 sequence is CASSPGQGLSGELFF. The CDR3, as DNA: TGTGCCAGCAGTCCGGGACAGGGTCTATCCGGGGAGCTGTTTTTT.